This T cell receptor beta chain was observed in a study of OX40 agonist ivuxolimab in advanced cancers. Sequencing was performed with immunoSEQ multiplex PCR; in TCRdb, only in-frame clones are kept and a portion is missing. Of 35,000 to 45,000 clones in the sample, around four fifths are singletons; the top ten hold around 2.7%. The germline V gene has CDR1 SEHNR and CDR2 FQNEAQ (reference sequence). CDR3 length: 14 amino acids. V was shortened by 0 bases and J by 1 base, with 6 bases between the two germline ends. The V gene is TRBV7-9, the J gene TRBJ1-2; no reliable D call. The input for sequencing was CD4+ or CD8+ T cells sorted from blood, taken in a trial of the OX40 agonist ivuxolimab. The sequence came from an adult with an advanced solid tumor such as melanoma, head and neck, liver or kidney cancer. CDR3: CASSLARNNYGYTF. The CDR3 DNA reads as TGTGCCAGCAGCTTAGCCCGTAATAACTATGGCTACACCTTC.